The entry below gives a single TCR beta chain sequence along with its context. Its target is not known. A read error is likely, as this CDR3 ends without the conserved phenylalanine or tryptophan. One entry per CDR3 protein, called by TCRdb with MiXCR from the reads. The repertoire holds roughly 500,000 distinct CDR3 sequences, 16% seen once, with approximately 24% in the top ten. The record originates from a study of T cell repertoires in cytomegalovirus infection. Study-wide background: Public TCR beta signatures provided an indication of both CMV infection and a matching HLA type.

Whole-study results and caveats: Predominance within the ex vivo response was attributable to HLA-C-restricted CMV-specific TCR beta clonotypes. Individuals carrying CMV plus the relevant HLA were identified by cumulative frequency of public TCR beta families.

The sample was CD8+ T cells from PBMCs. This receptor was taken from a human donor in good health (CMV status not recorded). Some clones in this sample may be carry-over from other donors' samples.

The CDR3 bases are TGTGCCAGCAGTTTCCGCATGGTAGCGGGAAGATCCTACAATGAGCAGTTCTTA. It codes for CASSFRMVAGRSYNEQFL. The chain joins TRBV28 to TRBJ2-1, with 8 positions matching TRBD2. Trimming at V came to 3 bases and at J to 1 base, leaving 11 bases not matched to a gene. Germline V CDR1 and CDR2: MDHEN, SYDVKM. This CDR3 is 18 amino acids long.